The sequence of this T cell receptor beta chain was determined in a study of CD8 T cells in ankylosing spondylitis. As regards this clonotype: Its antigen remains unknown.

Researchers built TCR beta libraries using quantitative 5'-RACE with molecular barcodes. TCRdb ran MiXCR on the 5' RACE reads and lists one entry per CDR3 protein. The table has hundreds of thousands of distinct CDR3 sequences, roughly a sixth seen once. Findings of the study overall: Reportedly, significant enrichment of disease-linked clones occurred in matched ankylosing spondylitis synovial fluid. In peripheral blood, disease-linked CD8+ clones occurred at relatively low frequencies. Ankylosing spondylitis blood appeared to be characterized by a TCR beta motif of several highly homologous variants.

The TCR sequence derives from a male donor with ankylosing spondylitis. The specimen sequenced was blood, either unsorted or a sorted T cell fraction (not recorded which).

The CDR3 spells CASSYSTSGRQDTQYF. CDR3 nucleotides: TGTGCCAGCAGTTATAGCACTAGCGGAAGGCAGGATACGCAGTATTTT. The rearrangement uses TRBV6-5 and TRBJ2-3; the match to TRBD2 covers 8 bases. In germline, CDR1 is MNHEY, CDR2 SVGAGI. Trimming removed 3 bases from V and 6 bases from J; junction bases left unmatched: 11. This CDR3 has 16 amino acids.